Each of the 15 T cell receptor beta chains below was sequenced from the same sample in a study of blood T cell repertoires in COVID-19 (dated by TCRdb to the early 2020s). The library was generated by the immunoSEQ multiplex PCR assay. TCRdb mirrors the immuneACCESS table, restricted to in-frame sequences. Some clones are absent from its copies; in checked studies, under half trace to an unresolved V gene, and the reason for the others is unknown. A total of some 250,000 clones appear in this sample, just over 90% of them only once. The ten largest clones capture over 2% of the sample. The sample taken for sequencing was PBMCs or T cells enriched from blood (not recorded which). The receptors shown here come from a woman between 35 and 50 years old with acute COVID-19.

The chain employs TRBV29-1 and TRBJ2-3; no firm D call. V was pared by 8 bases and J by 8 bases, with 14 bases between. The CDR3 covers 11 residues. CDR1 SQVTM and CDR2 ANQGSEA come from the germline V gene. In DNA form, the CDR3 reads TGCAGCCCTCGTGATGAGCTTACGCAGTATTTT. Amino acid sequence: CSPRDELTQYF.

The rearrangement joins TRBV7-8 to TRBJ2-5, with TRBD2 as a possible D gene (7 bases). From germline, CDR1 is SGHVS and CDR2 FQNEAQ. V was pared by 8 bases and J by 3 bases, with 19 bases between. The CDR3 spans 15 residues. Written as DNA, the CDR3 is TGTGCCAGCCTTAACTTGGAGGGGGGGAAAGAGACCCAGTACTTC. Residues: CASLNLEGGKETQYF.

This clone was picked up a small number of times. The CDR3 sequence is CASSAPRAREAHEQYF. DNA of the CDR3: TGTGCCAGCAGCGCCCCGAGGGCAAGGGAGGCCCACGAGCAGTACTTC. The V and J genes are TRBV9 and TRBJ2-7; D possibly corresponds to TRBD2 (6 bases). The ends were cut back, 3 bases at V and 5 bases at J, with 21 bases in the middle. The CDR3 is 16 residues long. The germline CDR1 and CDR2 sequences are SGDLS and YYNGEE.

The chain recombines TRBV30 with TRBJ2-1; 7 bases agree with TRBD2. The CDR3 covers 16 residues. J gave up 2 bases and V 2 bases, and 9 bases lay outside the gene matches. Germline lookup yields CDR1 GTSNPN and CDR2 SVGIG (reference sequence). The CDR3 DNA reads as TGTGCCTGGAGTACAACGGGAGGACGAGCCTACAATGAGCAGTTCTTC. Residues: CAWSTTGGRAYNEQFF.

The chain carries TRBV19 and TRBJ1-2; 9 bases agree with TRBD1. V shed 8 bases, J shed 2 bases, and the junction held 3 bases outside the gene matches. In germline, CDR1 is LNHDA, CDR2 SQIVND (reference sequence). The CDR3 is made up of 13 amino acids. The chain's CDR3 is CASRDRVNYGYTF. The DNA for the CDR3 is TGTGCCAGTCGGGACAGGGTGAACTATGGCTACACCTTC.

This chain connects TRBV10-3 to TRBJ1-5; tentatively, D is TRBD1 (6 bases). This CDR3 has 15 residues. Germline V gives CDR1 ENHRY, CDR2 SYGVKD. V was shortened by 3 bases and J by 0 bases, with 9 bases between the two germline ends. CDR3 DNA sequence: TGTGCCATCAGTGACAGGGGCTCTAGCAATCAGCCCCAGCATTTT. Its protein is CAISDRGSSNQPQHF.

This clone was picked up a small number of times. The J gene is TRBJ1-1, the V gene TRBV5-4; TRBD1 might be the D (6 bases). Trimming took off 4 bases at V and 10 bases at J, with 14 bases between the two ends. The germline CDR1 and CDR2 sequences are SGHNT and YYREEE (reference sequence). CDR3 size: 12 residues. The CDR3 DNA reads TGTGCCAGCAGCCCGACTGGGGGCAGAGCTTTCTTT. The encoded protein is CASSPTGGRAFF.

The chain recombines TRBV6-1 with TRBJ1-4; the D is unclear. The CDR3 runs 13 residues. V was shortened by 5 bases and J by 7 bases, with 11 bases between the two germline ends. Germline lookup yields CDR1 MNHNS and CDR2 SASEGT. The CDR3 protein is CASSYGLSEKLFF. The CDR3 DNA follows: TGTGCCAGCAGTTATGGTCTAAGTGAAAAACTGTTTTTT.

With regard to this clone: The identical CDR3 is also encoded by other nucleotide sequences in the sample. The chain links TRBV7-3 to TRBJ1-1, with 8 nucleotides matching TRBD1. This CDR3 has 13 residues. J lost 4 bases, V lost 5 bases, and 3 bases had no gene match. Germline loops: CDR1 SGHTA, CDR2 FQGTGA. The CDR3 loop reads CASSPTGGTEAFF. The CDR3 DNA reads TGTGCCAGCAGCCCAACAGGGGGCACTGAAGCTTTCTTT.

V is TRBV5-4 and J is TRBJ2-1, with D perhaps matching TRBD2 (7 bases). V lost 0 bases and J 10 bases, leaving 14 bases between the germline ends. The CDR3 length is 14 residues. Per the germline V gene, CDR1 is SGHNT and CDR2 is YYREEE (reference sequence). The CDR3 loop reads CASSLDSGGGEQFF. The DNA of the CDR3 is TGTGCCAGCAGCTTGGATTCGGGGGGCGGGGAGCAGTTCTTC.

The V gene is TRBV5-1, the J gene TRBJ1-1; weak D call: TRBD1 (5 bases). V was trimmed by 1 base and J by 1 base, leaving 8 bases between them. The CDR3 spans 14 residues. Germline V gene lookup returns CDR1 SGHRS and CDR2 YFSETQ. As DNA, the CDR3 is TGCGCCAGCAGCTTGACGGGGGAGAACACTGAAGCTTTCTTT. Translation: CASSLTGENTEAFF.

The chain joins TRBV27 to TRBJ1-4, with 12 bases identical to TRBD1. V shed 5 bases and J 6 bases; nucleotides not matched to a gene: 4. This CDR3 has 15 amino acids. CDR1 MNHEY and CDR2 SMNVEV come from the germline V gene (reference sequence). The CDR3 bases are TGTGCCAGCAGTCATGGGACAGGGGGCGATGAAAAACTGTTTTTT. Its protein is CASSHGTGGDEKLFF.

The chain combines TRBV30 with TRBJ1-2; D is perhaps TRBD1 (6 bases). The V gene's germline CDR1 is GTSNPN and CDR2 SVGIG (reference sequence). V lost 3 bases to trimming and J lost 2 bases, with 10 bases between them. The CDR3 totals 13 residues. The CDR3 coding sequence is TGTGCCTGGAGAACCACAGGGAACTATGGCTACACCTTC. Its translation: CAWRTTGNYGYTF.

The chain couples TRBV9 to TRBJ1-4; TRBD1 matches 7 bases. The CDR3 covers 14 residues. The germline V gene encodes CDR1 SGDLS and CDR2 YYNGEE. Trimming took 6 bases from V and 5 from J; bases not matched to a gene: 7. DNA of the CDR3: TGTGCCAGCAACCCTCAGGGGGAGAATGAAAAACTGTTTTTT. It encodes CASNPQGENEKLFF. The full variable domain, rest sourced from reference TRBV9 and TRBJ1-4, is DSGVTQTPKHLITATGQRVTLRCSPRSGDLSVYWYQQSLDQGLQFLIQYYNGEERAKGNILERFSAQQFPDLHSELNLSSLELGDSALYFCASNPQGENEKLFFGSGTQLSVL.

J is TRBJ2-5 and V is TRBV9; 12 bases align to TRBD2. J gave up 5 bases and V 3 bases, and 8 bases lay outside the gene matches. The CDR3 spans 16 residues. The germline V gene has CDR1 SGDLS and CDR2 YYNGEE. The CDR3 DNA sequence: TGTGCCAGCAGCGGGGAAGGACTAGCGGGGTTGGAGACCCAGTACTTC. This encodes CASSGEGLAGLETQYF.